The 11 T cell receptor beta chains given below trace back to one sample, sequenced in a study of beta chain features in type 1 diabetes. The study's findings and limits: Shorter TCRB CDR3s, moderately but significantly so, marked every one of the four CD4+ subsets in Type 1 diabetes patients.

For these receptors, no antigen is known. What was sequenced were expressed TCRB transcripts, since all of the isolated RNA had been reverse transcribed. Assay: immunoSEQ multiplex PCR; the TCRdb copy retains only in-frame clones and omits some. The sample yields 350,000 to 450,000 clones, around 13% seen once. The sequenced sample was naive CD4+ T cells from blood. Receptors originate from a woman between 18 and 29 years old with type 1 diabetes.

The rearrangement links TRBV21-1 to TRBJ1-2. TRBV21-1 is termed a pseudogene. The CDR3 is 14 residues long. The CDR3 bases are TGTCCTACGGGTCGATGTTGCCCCAACTATGGCTACACCTTC. Its protein is CPTGRCCPNYGYTF.

The chain recombines TRBV7-2 with TRBJ1-6, with 7 bases that match TRBD1. The CDR3 covers 15 residues. V shed 1 base and J 7 bases; nucleotides not matched to a gene: 4. CDR1 and CDR2 from the germline V gene are SGHTA and FQGNSA. The CDR3, as DNA: TGTGCCAGCAGCTTAGTGTTGACAGGGAATTCACCCCTCCACTTT. It encodes CASSLVLTGNSPLHF.

The CDR3 loop is CAWSPGGDEQYF. The CDR3, as DNA: TGTGCCTGGAGTCCAGGGGGCGACGAGCAGTACTTC. V gene TRBV30 combines with J gene TRBJ2-7; 8 nucleotides line up with TRBD1. Germline loops: CDR1 GTSNPN, CDR2 SVGIG (reference sequence). With 2 bases clipped from V and 5 bases from J, the junction kept 2 bases outside the gene matches. This CDR3 comprises 12 residues.

This clone was counted between two and nine times. V is TRBV2 and J is TRBJ2-7; the match to TRBD1 covers 10 bases. Germline lookup yields CDR1 SNHLY and CDR2 FYNNEI. The CDR3 covers 15 residues. V dropped 6 bases and J dropped 5; count of bases not matched to a gene: 10. CDR3 sequence: CASRFGTGATDEQYF. In nucleotides, the CDR3 is TGTGCCAGCAGGTTCGGGACAGGGGCTACCGACGAGCAGTACTTC.

This clone was counted a few times. This rearrangement joins TRBV7-9 to TRBJ1-2; 7 nucleotides agree with TRBD1. Germline V gene lookup returns CDR1 SEHNR and CDR2 FQNEAQ (reference sequence). The CDR3 spans 14 residues. Trimming at V came to 5 bases and at J to 3 bases, leaving 6 bases not matched to a gene. The chain's CDR3 is CASSDYRGDYGYTF. The CDR3 nucleotides read TGTGCCAGCAGCGATTACAGGGGCGACTATGGCTACACCTTC.

The chain recombines TRBV25-1 with TRBJ1-4, with D possibly TRBD1 on 6 matching bases. This CDR3 has 15 amino acids. Trimming stripped 3 bases from V and 8 bases from J, with 16 bases between. Looked up from germline, CDR1 is MGHDK and CDR2 is SYGVNS. CDR3 loop: CASSDPGGAEEKLFF. The CDR3 nucleotides are TGTGCCAGCAGTGATCCGGGGGGGGCGGAAGAAAAACTGTTTTTT.

The gene calls are TRBV7-9 and TRBJ2-6, with 7 bases aligning to TRBD1. The CDR3 totals 18 residues. V dropped 7 bases and J dropped 0; count of bases not matched to a gene: 12. Germline V gene lookup returns CDR1 SEHNR and CDR2 FQNEAQ (reference sequence). CDR3 protein: CASTPRGTANSGANVLTF. In nucleotides, the CDR3 is TGTGCCAGCACCCCGAGAGGGACAGCAAACTCTGGGGCCAACGTCCTGACTTTC.

The gene calls are TRBV7-9 and TRBJ1-1; weak D call: TRBD1 (6 bases). Germline CDR1 reads SEHNR; CDR2 reads FQNEAQ (reference sequence). The CDR3 contains 12 residues. V was pared by 5 bases and J by 8 bases, with 12 bases between. CDR3 amino acids: CASSVETGEAFF. CDR3 coding DNA: TGTGCCAGCAGCGTTGAAACAGGGGAAGCTTTCTTT.

This clone was recorded once. The CDR3 region has the DNA TGTGCCAGTAGTCCCTCAGCGGGGTACACTGAAGCTTTCTTT. This translates into CASSPSAGYTEAFF. This rearrangement joins TRBV19 to TRBJ1-1; D remains unclear. The ends were cut back, 5 bases at V and 3 bases at J, with 13 bases in the middle. CDR1 and CDR2 from the germline V gene are LNHDA and SQIVND (reference sequence). The CDR3 extends over 14 amino acids.

The chain is built from TRBV29-1 and TRBJ2-1; a weak D match, TRBD2 (6 bases). In germline, CDR1 is SQVTM, CDR2 ANQGSEA. The CDR3 runs to 15 residues. Trimming removed 7 bases at V and 0 bases at J, with 16 bases between. Written as DNA, the CDR3 is TGCAGCGCCAAGACCGGGAGTAGCTCCTACAATGAGCAGTTCTTC. Translation gives CSAKTGSSSYNEQFF.

This clone was observed a handful of times. V and J are TRBV7-9 and TRBJ1-1; possibly TRBD1 for D (5 bases). Between the trimmed V and J ends, which lost 3 bases and 5 bases, there was a span of 16 bases. This CDR3 region has 15 residues. Germline V gene sequence: CDR1 SEHNR, CDR2 FQNEAQ (reference sequence). The chain's CDR3 is CASSFQGRYGTEAFF. The CDR3 coding sequence is TGTGCCAGCAGCTTCCAGGGTAGGTATGGAACTGAAGCTTTCTTT.